This T cell receptor beta chain was captured in a study of CD8+ T cells in alopecia areata. General study results and limits: It was lesional scalp, especially alopecia totalis/universalis, that showed higher clonality than normal scalp.

RNA was isolated and reverse transcribed to cDNA, the sequencing template. TCRdb keeps only in-frame clones here, not all; method: immunoSEQ multiplex PCR. The sample shows approximately 150,000 clones, 51% of them seen only once. A note on this clone: Its antigen is undetermined.

The CDR3 is made up of 16 amino acids. Trimming removed 0 bases at V and 1 base at J, with 15 bases between. Germline CDR1 GTSNPN, CDR2 SVGIG (reference sequence). The receptor was isolated from a human donor with alopecia areata. This chain links TRBV30 with TRBJ1-1, with unresolved D. Here the sequenced sample was CD4+ T cells sorted from blood, taken at week 0. This CDR3 reads CAWSVRNSLANTEAFF. For the CDR3, the DNA is TGTGCCTGGAGTGTACGAAACAGCCTCGCGAACACTGAAGCTTTCTTT.